The rows below give T cell receptor beta chains drawn from one sample of a study of vaccination and CD4 T cells after COVID-19. TCRdb independently ran MiXCR on the PCR reads; one entry per CDR3 protein. Of approximately 21,000 distinct CDR3 sequences listed, around three fifths are singletons. The source was CD4+ T cells from blood, collected before SARS-CoV-2 vaccination. These receptors came from a human donor who had recovered from COVID-19. The CDR3 runs from the conserved cysteine through the conserved F or W. The D gene is left open where the match is weak. Clone sizes are given selectively: once, few, many, or a class where the clone is expanded.

TGTGCCACCAGTGACCCCCCTTCGTGGGTCCAGCATTTT	CATSDPPSWVQHF	TRBV24-1	TRBJ1-5	.	13	.
TGTGCCAGCACCCGGGGGCCTATGAACACTGAAGCTTTCTTT	CASTRGPMNTEAFF	TRBV6-1	TRBJ1-1	.	14	few
TGCAGTGCTAGAGATCGGGACAGGGCGAATCAGCCCCAGCATTTT	CSARDRDRANQPQHF	TRBV20-1	TRBJ1-5	TRBD1	15	few
TGTGCCAGCAGTTTTAGGGGCGGCTATGGCCACACCTTC	CASSFRGGYGHTF	TRBV27	TRBJ1-2	.	13	.
TGCAGTGCTAGAGGAGCTACCACAGAGACCCAGTACTTC	CSARGATTETQYF	TRBV20-1	TRBJ2-5	.	13	.
TGCAGTGCTAGTAGGGGGGCCAAAAACATTCAGTACTTC	CSASRGAKNIQYF	TRBV20-1	TRBJ2-4	.	13	.
TGTGCCAGCAGGGGGGACGAGCGGATGCAATACTTC	CASRGDERMQYF	TRBV12-3/TRBV12-4	TRBJ2-7	.	12	.
TGCGCCAGCAGCCAGTTCAGGGTGGGGAGGTCACCCCTCCACTTT	CASSQFRVGRSPLHF	TRBV4-3	TRBJ1-6	.	15	few
TGTGCCGGGAAAGCTGTACAGGGACCTGAAGCTTTCTTT	CAGKAVQGPEAFF	TRBV2	TRBJ1-1	.	13	few
TGCAGTGCTCTTGGCGGGTGGAAGGTGGAAGAGACCCAGTACTTC	CSALGGWKVEETQYF	TRBV20-1	TRBJ2-5	.	15	few
TGTGCCAGCAGCGGCGGGTGGCAGGGGGACGCTGAGACCCAGTACTTC	CASSGGWQGDAETQYF	TRBV9	TRBJ2-5	TRBD1	16	.
TGCAGCGTTACCGAGACAGGGGATGGTGGCTACACCTTC	CSVTETGDGGYTF	TRBV29-1	TRBJ1-2	TRBD1	13	.
TGCAGTGCCGCGGGACAGGGTTTTCAGCCCCAGCATTTT	CSAAGQGFQPQHF	TRBV20-1	TRBJ1-5	TRBD1	13	.
TGTGCCAGCAGTTTTTACCAGGGTTTCTCGGAAGCTTTCTTT	CASSFYQGFSEAFF	TRBV28	TRBJ1-1	.	14	few
TGTGCCAGCAGCATAGGGGATCAGCCCCAGCATTTT	CASSIGDQPQHF	TRBV7-8	TRBJ1-5	.	12	few
TGCAGTGCTAGAGTCCAAAAGCGGGAGGCCATCCCCTTT	CSARVQKREAIPF	TRBV20-1	TRBJ2-3	TRBD2	13	.